Below, 13 T cell receptor beta chains from the same sample are listed, as sequenced in a study of blood T cell repertoires in COVID-19. Here immunoSEQ multiplex PCR was the method, and the copy in TCRdb shows in-frame clones only, minus some. Here the sample spans 75,000 to 95,000 clones, about 80% being singletons. Specimen: peripheral blood. Every receptor here comes from a woman aged 40-49 years with active or convalescent COVID-19.

The chain has TRBV11-3 and TRBJ2-3; D gene ambiguous. Germline loops: CDR1 SGHNT, CDR2 YENEEA. V lost 2 bases and J lost 4, with 10 bases in between. The CDR3 runs to 14 residues. CDR3 protein: CASSLRGAADTQYF. The CDR3 DNA follows: TGTGCCAGCAGCTTACGTGGTGCGGCAGATACGCAGTATTTT.

This clone was seen just once. The J gene is TRBJ1-4, the V gene TRBV28; 11 bases are a match to TRBD1. Trimming took 5 bases from V and 6 from J; bases not matched to a gene: 5. This CDR3 has 15 amino acids. CDR1 MDHEN and CDR2 SYDVKM come from the germline V gene. Here the CDR3 reads CASSTPGQGDEKLFF. CDR3 DNA sequence: TGTGCCAGCAGTACCCCGGGACAGGGGGATGAAAAACTGTTTTTT.

This chain uses TRBV7-2 with TRBJ2-3; weak D call: TRBD2 (6 bases). The germline V gene encodes CDR1 SGHTA and CDR2 FQGNSA. V was shortened by 5 bases and J by 4 bases, with 13 bases between the two germline ends. The CDR3 totals 14 residues. CDR3 amino acids: CASSPGRGADTQYF. As DNA, the CDR3 is TGTGCCAGCAGCCCCGGGCGGGGTGCAGATACGCAGTATTTT.

The genes are TRBV7-2 and TRBJ2-1; no reliable D call. The CDR3 contains 15 residues. Per the germline V gene, CDR1 is SGHTA and CDR2 is FQGNSA. V lost 2 bases, J lost 1 base, and 9 bases lay in between. DNA of the CDR3: TGTGCCAGCAGCTTAATCTTTACTTCCTACAATGAGCAGTTCTTC. Its translation: CASSLIFTSYNEQFF.

This clone was recorded only once. V is TRBV12-3 or TRBV12-4 and J is TRBJ1-5; D may be TRBD1 (6 bases). Trimming removed 5 bases at V and 2 bases at J, with 7 bases between. The CDR3 runs to 13 residues. CDR3 coding DNA: TGTGCCAGCAGTAAGGGGGGCAATCAGCCCCAGCATTTT. Protein product: CASSKGGNQPQHF.

The chain joins TRBV4-2 to TRBJ2-1; D is perhaps TRBD2 (6 bases). The CDR3 contains 15 residues. Germline V CDR1 and CDR2: LGHNA, YNFKEQ. Trimming removed 0 bases at V and 9 bases at J, with 15 bases between. The CDR3 DNA reads TGTGCCAGCAGCCAAGATAGGGTAACTAGCTTTGAGCAGTTCTTC. This translates into CASSQDRVTSFEQFF.

The chain couples TRBV5-6 to TRBJ2-1; 11 nucleotides align to TRBD1. Germline lookup yields CDR1 SGHDT and CDR2 YYEEEE. The CDR3 extends over 16 amino acids. The ends lost 0 bases at V and 9 bases at J; junction bases unmatched: 8. CDR3 residues: CASSLVQDRGQVEQFF. CDR3 nucleotides: TGTGCCAGCAGCTTGGTGCAGGACAGGGGGCAGGTTGAGCAGTTCTTC.

This clone was counted between two and nine times. The chain uses TRBV7-9 and TRBJ1-5; D may be TRBD1 (6 bases). CDR3 size: 14 residues. Germline V lookup: CDR1 SEHNR, CDR2 FQNEAQ (reference sequence). V lost 6 bases to trimming and J lost 11 bases, with 20 bases between them. The CDR3 DNA is TGTGCCAGCAGTACAGACAGGTTGGGTTCCTCCCAGCATTTT. Residues: CASSTDRLGSSQHF.

The rearrangement joins TRBV24-1 to TRBJ2-2, with TRBD2 matching over 12 bases. The germline CDR1 and CDR2 sequences are KGHDR and SFDVKD. This CDR3 is built from 19 residues. J lost 0 bases, V lost 3 bases, and 7 bases had no gene match. The CDR3 loop is CATSDPSSGRGSNTGELFF. CDR3 coding DNA: TGTGCCACCAGTGATCCGTCTAGCGGGAGGGGTTCGAACACCGGGGAGCTGTTTTTT.

The J gene is TRBJ2-7, the V gene TRBV19; TRBD2 matches at 7 bases. With 5 bases clipped from V and 3 bases from J, the junction kept 7 bases outside the gene matches. This CDR3 comprises 14 residues. Germline V gives CDR1 LNHDA, CDR2 SQIVND (reference sequence). For the CDR3, the DNA is TGTGCCAGTAGTCCCACTAGCGCTCACTACGAGCAGTACTTC. It encodes CASSPTSAHYEQYF.

The chain combines TRBV6-5 with TRBJ1-2; D not certain. Germline V gene lookup returns CDR1 MNHEY and CDR2 SVGAGI. V was trimmed by 5 bases and J by 2 bases, leaving 6 bases between them. The length of the CDR3 is 12 residues. Here the CDR3 reads CASSRQNYGYTF. CDR3 nucleotides: TGTGCCAGCAGTCGCCAGAACTATGGCTACACCTTC.

V is TRBV4-3 and J is TRBJ2-7, with D perhaps TRBD2 (6 bases). Germline-derived CDR1 and CDR2 are LGHNA and YSLEER. V lost 3 bases to trimming and J lost 3 bases, with 12 bases between them. The CDR3 covers 14 residues. This CDR3 reads CASSHARGLYEQYF. The CDR3 DNA sequence: TGCGCCAGCAGCCACGCAAGGGGACTCTACGAGCAGTACTTC.

This chain connects TRBV28 to TRBJ1-5; no reliable D call. The germline V gene has CDR1 MDHEN and CDR2 SYDVKM. The ends were cut back, 2 bases at V and 11 bases at J, with 31 bases in the middle. The CDR3 loop spans 19 amino acids. CDR3 amino acids: CASSLQRPRLRVPATSQHF. In nucleotides, the CDR3 is TGTGCCAGCAGTTTACAACGACCGCGACTAAGGGTCCCAGCAACTTCCCAGCATTTT.